The clone carrying this T cell receptor beta chain was seen a few times. Its target is not known. These data are taken from a study of blood T cells in healthy people across ages. General study results and limits: Unsorted PBMCs prevented conclusive naive versus antigen-experienced comparison.

Through a sample-barcoded 5' primer and a J-beta primer mix, a second PCR was run for roughly 7 to 11 cycles. Each of the cDNA molecules was tagged by a template-switch adaptor with 12 random nucleotides. Using its own MiXCR run on the 5' RACE reads, TCRdb lists one record per CDR3 protein. The data contain around 1,100,000 distinct CDR3 sequences, more than 30% of them singletons. Germline assignment: CDR1 LGHNA and CDR2 YSLEER. V lost 1 base and J lost 3; bases outside the gene matches: 13. The CDR3 consists of 18 residues. The chain couples TRBV4-3 to TRBJ2-5, with 8 bases fitting TRBD2. This receptor was identified in a man aged 18 to 29 in good health. The source material was blood. CDR3 loop: CASSQVYDGGAPKETQYF. The CDR3 nucleotides read TGCGCCAGCAGCCAAGTTTACGACGGGGGGGCCCCAAAAGAGACCCAGTACTTC.